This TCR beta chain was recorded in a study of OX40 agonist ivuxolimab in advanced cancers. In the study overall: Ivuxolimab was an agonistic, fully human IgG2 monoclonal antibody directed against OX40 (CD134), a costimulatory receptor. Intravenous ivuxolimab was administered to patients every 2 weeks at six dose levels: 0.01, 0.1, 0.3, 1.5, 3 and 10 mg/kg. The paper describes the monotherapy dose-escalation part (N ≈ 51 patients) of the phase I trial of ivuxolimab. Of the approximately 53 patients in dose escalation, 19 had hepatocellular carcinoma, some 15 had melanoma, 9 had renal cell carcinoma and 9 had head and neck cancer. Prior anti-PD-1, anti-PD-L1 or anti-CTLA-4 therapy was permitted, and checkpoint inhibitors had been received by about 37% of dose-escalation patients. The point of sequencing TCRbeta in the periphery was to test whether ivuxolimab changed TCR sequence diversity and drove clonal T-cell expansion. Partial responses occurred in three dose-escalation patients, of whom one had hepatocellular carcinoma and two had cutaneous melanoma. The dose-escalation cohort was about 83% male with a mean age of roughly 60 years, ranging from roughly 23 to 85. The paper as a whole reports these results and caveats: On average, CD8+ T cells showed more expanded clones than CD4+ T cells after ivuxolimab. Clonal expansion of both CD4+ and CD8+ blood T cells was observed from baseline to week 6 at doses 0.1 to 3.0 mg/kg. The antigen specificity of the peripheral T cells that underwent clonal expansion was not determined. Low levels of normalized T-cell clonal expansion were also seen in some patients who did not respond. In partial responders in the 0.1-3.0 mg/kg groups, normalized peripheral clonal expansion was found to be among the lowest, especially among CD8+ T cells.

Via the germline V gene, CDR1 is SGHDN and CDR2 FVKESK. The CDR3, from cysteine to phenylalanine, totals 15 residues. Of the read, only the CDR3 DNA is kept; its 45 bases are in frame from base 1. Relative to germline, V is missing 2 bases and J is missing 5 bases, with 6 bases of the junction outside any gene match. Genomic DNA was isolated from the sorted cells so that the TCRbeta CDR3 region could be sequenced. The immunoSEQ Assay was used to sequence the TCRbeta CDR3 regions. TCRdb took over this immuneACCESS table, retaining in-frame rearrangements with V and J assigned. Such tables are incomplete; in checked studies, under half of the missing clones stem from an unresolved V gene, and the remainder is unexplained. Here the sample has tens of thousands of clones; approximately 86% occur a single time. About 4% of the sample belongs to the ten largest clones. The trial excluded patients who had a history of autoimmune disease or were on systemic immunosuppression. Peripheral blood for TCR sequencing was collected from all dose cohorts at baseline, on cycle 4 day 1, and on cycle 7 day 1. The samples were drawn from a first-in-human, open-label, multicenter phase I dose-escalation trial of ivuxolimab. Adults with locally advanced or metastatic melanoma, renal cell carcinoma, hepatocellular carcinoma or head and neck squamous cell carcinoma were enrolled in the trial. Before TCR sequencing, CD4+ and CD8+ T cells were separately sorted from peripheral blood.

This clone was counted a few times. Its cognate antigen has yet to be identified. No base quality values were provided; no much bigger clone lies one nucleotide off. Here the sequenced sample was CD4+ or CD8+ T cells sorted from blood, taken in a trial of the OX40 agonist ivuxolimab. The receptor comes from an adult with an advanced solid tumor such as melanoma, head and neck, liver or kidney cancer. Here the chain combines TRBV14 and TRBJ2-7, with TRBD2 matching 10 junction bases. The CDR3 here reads CASSQRPSGSDEQYF. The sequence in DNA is TGTGCCAGCAGCCAAAGGCCTAGCGGGAGCGACGAGCAGTACTTC.